Following are 23 T cell receptor beta chains from one sample sequenced in a study of neurological immune-mediated disorders. TCRdb called the 5' RACE reads again in MiXCR, with one record for every CDR3 protein. The repertoire has some 60,000 distinct CDR3 sequences, roughly 4.8% of them found once; the top ten carry around 3.5%. Sequencing was done on a sample of PBMCs. These receptors originate from a woman between 45 and 65 years old with multiple sclerosis.

This clonotype was detected ten times or more. The gene calls are TRBV4-3 and TRBJ2-5; TRBD1 matches at 9 bases. Germline CDR1 reads LGHNA; CDR2 reads YSLEER. V dropped 5 bases and J dropped 5; count of bases not matched to a gene: 9. CDR3 length: 15 residues. The CDR3 loop reads CASSLFTGGSETQYF. CDR3 DNA: TGCGCCAGCAGCTTATTCACAGGGGGCTCGGAGACCCAGTACTTC.

This clonotype was found many times. The chain joins TRBV12-3 or TRBV12-4 to TRBJ2-3, with 10 bases aligning to TRBD2. The CDR3 has 13 residues. V was clipped by 5 bases and J by 7 bases; unmatched bases: 3. CDR3 sequence (DNA): TGTGCCAGCAGTCAAGCGGGGGGGAATACGCAGTATTTT. This sequence encodes CASSQAGGNTQYF.

With regard to this clonotype: The CDR3 end shows no conserved phenylalanine or tryptophan, and so a read error is likely. This chain uses TRBV6-2 or TRBV6-3 with TRBJ2-5, with 8 bases aligning to TRBD2. This CDR3 has 17 amino acids. Germline CDR1 reads MNHEY; CDR2 reads SVGEGT. Trimming at V came to 0 bases and at J to 4 bases, leaving 10 bases not matched to a gene. The CDR3 spells CASSYSRRTSGLETQYN. The CDR3 nucleotides are TGTGCCAGCAGTTACTCTCGGCGAACTAGCGGACTAGAGACCCAGTACAAC.

Many counts were recorded for this clonotype. The chain combines TRBV2 with TRBJ2-3, with D possibly matching TRBD2 (5 bases). V lost 1 base and J lost 2, with 13 bases in between. Germline V gene lookup returns CDR1 SNHLY and CDR2 FYNNEI. The CDR3 length is 16 residues. The CDR3, as DNA: TGTGCCAGCAGTGAAGTTAGAGCGGCCTACACAGATACGCAGTATTTT. It codes for CASSEVRAAYTDTQYF.

There are many counts of this clonotype. The V gene is TRBV24-1, the J gene TRBJ2-2; 8 bases agree with TRBD2. There are 14 residues in the CDR3. V was clipped by 7 bases and J by 7 bases; unmatched bases: 7. Per the germline V gene, CDR1 is KGHDR and CDR2 is SFDVKD. This chain's CDR3 is CATRTGTSNGELFF. DNA for the CDR3: TGTGCCACCAGAACCGGGACTAGTAACGGGGAGCTGTTTTTT.

The rearrangement uses TRBV20-1 and TRBJ1-2; weak D call: TRBD1 (5 bases). The CDR3 length is 17 residues. Germline-derived CDR1 and CDR2 are DFQATT and SNEGSKA (reference sequence). Trimming removed 4 bases from V and 0 bases from J, with 21 bases in between. The chain's CDR3 is CSAIRLTGTTTNYGYTF. The CDR3 DNA reads TGCAGTGCTATCAGATTAACCGGGACCACTACTAACTATGGCTACACCTTC.

The chain uses TRBV6-2 or TRBV6-3 and TRBJ2-3, with 8 bases lining up with TRBD2. V was clipped by 6 bases and J by 2 bases; unmatched bases: 10. The CDR3 covers 16 residues. Germline V lookup: CDR1 MNHEY, CDR2 SVGEGT. This chain's CDR3 is CASRLERGGLTDTQYF. CDR3 DNA: TGTGCCAGCAGACTGGAACGGGGGGGCCTCACAGATACGCAGTATTTT.

This clonotype was observed many times. The genes are TRBV29-1 and TRBJ2-1; TRBD1 agrees at 10 bases. J was trimmed by 1 base and V by 5 bases; bases with no gene match: 8. This CDR3 region has 16 residues. Germline CDR1 reads SQVTM; CDR2 reads ANQGSEA. CDR3 sequence reads: CSVFRQGASSYNEQFF. The DNA of the CDR3 is TGCAGCGTTTTCCGACAGGGGGCCTCATCCTACAATGAGCAGTTCTTC.

In its sample, this clonotype was seen many times. The genes are TRBV12-3 or TRBV12-4 and TRBJ1-2; TRBD1 is a possible D gene (5 bases). V shed 7 bases and J shed 12 bases, with 21 bases lying between them. The CDR3 has 13 residues. The CDR3 is CASKLELGDSHTF. CDR3 sequence (DNA): TGTGCCAGCAAATTAGAGTTGGGGGATTCCCACACCTTC.

This clonotype occurred many times. This rearrangement joins TRBV6-6 to TRBJ2-5; 9 bases are a match to TRBD1. V trimming: 4 bases; J trimming: 4 bases; junction bases outside the gene matches: 7. This CDR3 spans 15 amino acids. CDR1 and CDR2 (germline): MNHNY, SVGAGI (reference sequence). The CDR3 region has the DNA TGTGCCAGCAGTTGGACCGGGACAGGGCCAGAGACCCAGTACTTC. Translation gives CASSWTGTGPETQYF.

The V call is TRBV5-4, the J call TRBJ2-3, with D perhaps being TRBD1 or TRBD2 (5 bases each). With 3 bases removed from V and 3 bases from J, the gap between germline ends came to 14 bases. Germline loops: CDR1 SGHNT, CDR2 YYREEE (reference sequence). The CDR3 has 15 amino acids. The CDR3 is CASSYGTPDTDTQYF. CDR3 DNA: TGTGCCAGCAGCTACGGGACCCCCGATACAGATACGCAGTATTTT.

The table lists this clonotype with many counts. The V and J genes are TRBV5-1 and TRBJ1-2; no definite D call. The CDR3 length is 14 residues. V shed 1 base and J shed 0 bases, with 7 bases lying between them. The germline V gene encodes CDR1 SGHRS and CDR2 YFSETQ. The CDR3, as DNA: TGCGCCAGCAGCTTGTCGGGCACTAACTATGGCTACACCTTC. Amino acid sequence: CASSLSGTNYGYTF.

Details on this clonotype: The CDR3 end shows no conserved phenylalanine or tryptophan, and so a read error is likely. This rearrangement joins TRBV7-2 to TRBJ1-1; the match to TRBD1 covers 9 bases. The germline V gene encodes CDR1 SGHTA and CDR2 FQGNSA. V trimming: 4 bases; J trimming: 4 bases; junction bases outside the gene matches: 4. The CDR3 has 14 residues. The CDR3 loop reads CASSSQGASTEAFC. The CDR3 coding sequence is TGTGCCAGCAGCTCACAGGGGGCGAGCACTGAAGCTTTCTGT.

This clonotype has ten or more counts. V usage is TRBV14 and J usage is TRBJ1-1; no reliable D call. The CDR3 has 15 residues. With 0 bases removed from V and 5 bases from J, the gap between germline ends came to 13 bases. Germline values: CDR1 SGHDN, CDR2 FVKESK. CDR3 DNA sequence: TGTGCCAGCAGCCAAGAAAGGACCCGAACAACTGAAGCTTTCTTT. Amino acid sequence: CASSQERTRTTEAFF.

Concerning this clonotype: A much larger clone lies one base from this, so it may be a read error. V and J are TRBV9 and TRBJ1-5; D gene unclear. CDR1 is SGDLS and CDR2 is YYNGEE in the germline V gene. CDR3 size: 15 residues. Trimming removed 3 bases at V and 0 bases at J, with 10 bases between. The DNA for the CDR3 is TGTGCCAGCAGCGGCCCGGGGAATAGCAATCAGCCCCAGCATTTT. It translates to CASSGPGNSNQPQHF.

This clonotype was counted a few times. The junction shows a germline mismatch at one end, possibly a read error. This chain uses TRBV20-1 with TRBJ1-5, with a tentative D call TRBD1 (5 bases). This CDR3 region has 13 residues. Per germline, CDR1 DFQATT and CDR2 SNEGSKA (reference sequence). This CDR3 is CSASQGSNQPQNF. CDR3 in DNA: TGCAGTGCTAGTCAGGGCAGCAATCAGCCCCAGAATTTT.

This clonotype was detected ten times or more. This rearrangement joins TRBV6-5 to TRBJ1-1; D gene ambiguous. The length of the CDR3 is 13 residues. Germline V CDR1 and CDR2: MNHEY, SVGAGI. V was clipped by 6 bases and J by 3 bases, with 11 bases between them. This chain's CDR3 is CASSDSIDTEAFF. The CDR3 DNA sequence: TGTGCCAGCAGCGACTCGATTGACACTGAAGCTTTCTTT.

In this sample, this clonotype turned up many times. This chain connects TRBV10-3 to TRBJ1-6, with D perhaps matching TRBD1 (5 bases). This CDR3 region has 14 residues. V was cut by 2 bases and J by 9 bases, with 11 bases left in between. Germline-derived CDR1 and CDR2 are ENHRY and SYGVKD. The CDR3 loop reads CAISEGTDFSPLHF. DNA of the CDR3: TGTGCCATCAGTGAGGGGACGGATTTTTCACCCCTCCACTTT.

At least ten counts were recorded for this clonotype. V gene TRBV6-2 or TRBV6-3 combines with J gene TRBJ2-1; 8 nucleotides align to TRBD2. This CDR3 has 15 amino acids. CDR1 MNHEY and CDR2 SVGEGT come from the germline V gene. V shed 2 bases, J shed 8 bases, and the junction held 8 bases outside the gene matches. The CDR3 coding sequence is TGTGCCAGCAGTTACGTGGGGACTAGGAGAGATGAGCAGTTCTTC. It translates to CASSYVGTRRDEQFF.

This clonotype was recorded at least ten times. CDR3 coding DNA: TGTGCCAGCAGCTTAGGTGGGGTATTAAACACTGAAGCTTTCTTT. Translating gives CASSLGGVLNTEAFF. The V and J genes are TRBV7-6 and TRBJ1-1; D uncertain. The V end lost 1 base, the J end lost 2 bases, and 11 bases lay between the germline ends. Germline V gives CDR1 SGHVS, CDR2 FNYEAQ. The CDR3 runs to 15 residues.

This clonotype was observed at least ten times. DNA of the CDR3: TGTGCCAGCAGCCAAGATACTAGGACTGCCATCTATGGCTACACCTTC. It translates to CASSQDTRTAIYGYTF. This chain connects TRBV4-2 to TRBJ1-2; D ambiguous. Trimming took 0 bases from V and 4 from J, leaving 15 bases between them. This CDR3 is built from 16 residues. CDR1 and CDR2 from the germline V gene are LGHNA and YNFKEQ.

This clonotype showed up many times. The chain uses TRBV5-1 and TRBJ1-1; D is ambiguous. The CDR3 has 13 amino acids. The germline V gene encodes CDR1 SGHRS and CDR2 YFSETQ. Between the trimmed V and J ends, which lost 1 base and 5 bases, there was a span of 9 bases. The CDR3 sequence is CASSLFTETEAFF. CDR3 sequence (DNA): TGCGCCAGCAGCTTGTTTACAGAGACTGAAGCTTTCTTT.

This clonotype was picked up many times. The V and J genes are TRBV5-6 and TRBJ2-3, with no clear D. Trimming shortened V by 1 base and J by 2 bases, and 14 bases separated the two germline ends. Per germline, CDR1 SGHDT and CDR2 YYEEEE. This CDR3 is built from 16 residues. The CDR3 nucleotides are TGTGCCAGCAGCTTGATTTTGAGAAGTTCCACAGATACGCAGTATTTT. Its translation is CASSLILRSSTDTQYF.